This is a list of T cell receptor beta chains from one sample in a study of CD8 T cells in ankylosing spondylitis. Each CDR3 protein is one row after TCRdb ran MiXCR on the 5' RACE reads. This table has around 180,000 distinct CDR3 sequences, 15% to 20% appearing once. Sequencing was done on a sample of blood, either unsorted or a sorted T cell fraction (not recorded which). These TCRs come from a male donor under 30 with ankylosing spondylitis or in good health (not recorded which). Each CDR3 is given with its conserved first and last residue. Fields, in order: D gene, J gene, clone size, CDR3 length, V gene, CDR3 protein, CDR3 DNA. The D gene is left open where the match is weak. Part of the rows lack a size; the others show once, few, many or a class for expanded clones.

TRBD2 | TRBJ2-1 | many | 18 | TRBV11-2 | CASSLVPRRAGGPYEQFF | TGTGCCAGCAGCTTAGTCCCCCGGCGAGCGGGAGGGCCTTATGAGCAGTTCTTC
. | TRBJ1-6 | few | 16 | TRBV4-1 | CASSRTAQIGDSPLHF | TGCGCCAGCAGCCGGACAGCCCAAATAGGGGATTCACCCCTCCACTTT
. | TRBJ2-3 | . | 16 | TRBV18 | CASSPPEGLSTDTQYF | TGTGCCAGCTCACCACCAGAAGGCCTGAGCACAGATACGCAGTATTTT
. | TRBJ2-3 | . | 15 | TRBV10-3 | CAISDRVQSTDTQYF | TGTGCCATCAGTGACCGGGTTCAGAGCACAGATACGCAGTATTTT
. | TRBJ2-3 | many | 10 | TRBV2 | CASSLSTQYF | TGTGCCAGCAGCCTTTCCACGCAGTATTTT
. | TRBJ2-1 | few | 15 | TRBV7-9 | CASSLDWVSYNEQFF | TGTGCCAGCAGCCTGGACTGGGTCTCCTACAATGAGCAGTTCTTC
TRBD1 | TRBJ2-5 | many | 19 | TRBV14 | CASSQRIATAQGMGETQYF | TGTGCCAGCAGCCAAAGGATCGCGACCGCACAGGGGATGGGAGAGACCCAGTACTTC
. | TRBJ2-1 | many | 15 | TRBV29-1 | CSVMTQATFYNEQFF | TGCAGCGTGATGACCCAAGCGACGTTCTACAATGAGCAGTTCTTC
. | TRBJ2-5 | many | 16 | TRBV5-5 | CASSLGYRDPLGTQYF | TGTGCCAGCAGCTTGGGGTACCGGGACCCCCTAGGGACCCAGTACTTC
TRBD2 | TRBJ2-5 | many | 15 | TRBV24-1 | CATRSGLAGQETQYF | TGTGCCACCAGATCGGGACTAGCGGGGCAAGAGACCCAGTACTTC
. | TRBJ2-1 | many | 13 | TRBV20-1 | CSARGVEDNEQFF | TGCAGTGCTAGAGGAGTTGAGGACAATGAGCAGTTCTTC
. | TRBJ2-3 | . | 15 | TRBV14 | CASSDGQFSTDTQYF | TGTGCCAGCAGCGACGGACAGTTTAGCACAGATACGCAGTATTTT
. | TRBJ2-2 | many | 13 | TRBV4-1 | CASSIENTGELFF | TGCGCCAGCAGCATAGAGAACACCGGGGAGCTGTTTTTT
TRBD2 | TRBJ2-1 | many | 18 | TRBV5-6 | CASSLLGTSGSSYNEQFF | TGTGCCAGCAGCTTACTCGGGACTAGCGGGAGCTCCTACAATGAGCAGTTCTTC
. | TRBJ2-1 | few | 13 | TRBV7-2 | CASSLTEYNEQFF | TGTGCCAGCAGCCTTACGGAATACAATGAGCAGTTCTTC
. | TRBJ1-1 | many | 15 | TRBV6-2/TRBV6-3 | CASRQNILGNTEAFF | TGTGCCAGCAGACAAAATATTTTGGGGAACACTGAAGCTTTCTTT
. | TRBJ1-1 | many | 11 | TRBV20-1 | CSATMNTEAFF | TGCAGTGCGACAATGAACACTGAAGCTTTCTTT
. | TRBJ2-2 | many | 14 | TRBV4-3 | CASSQSRNTGELFF | TGCGCCAGCAGCCAAAGCAGGAACACCGGGGAGCTGTTTTTT
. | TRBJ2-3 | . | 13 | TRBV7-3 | CASSLSLTDTQYF | TGTGCCAGCAGCTTAAGTCTCACAGATACGCAGTATTTT
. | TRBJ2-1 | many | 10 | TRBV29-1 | CSVEDSSQFF | TGCAGCGTTGAAGATTCCTCTCAGTTCTTC
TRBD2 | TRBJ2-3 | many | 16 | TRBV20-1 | CSAIWTSGRNTDTQYF | TGCAGTGCCATCTGGACTAGCGGGAGGAACACAGATACGCAGTATTTT
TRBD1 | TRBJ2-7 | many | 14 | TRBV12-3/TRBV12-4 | CASSLGDRAYEQYF | TGTGCCAGCAGTTTAGGGGACAGGGCGTACGAGCAGTACTTC
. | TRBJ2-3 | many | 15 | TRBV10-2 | CASSKMRAGTDTQYF | TGCGCCAGCAGTAAAATGCGGGCGGGCACAGATACGCAGTATTTT
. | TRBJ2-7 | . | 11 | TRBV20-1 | CSASVDYEQYF | TGCAGTGCTAGTGTTGACTACGAGCAGTACTTC
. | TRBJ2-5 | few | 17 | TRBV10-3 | CAISPSAGLEMGETQYF | TGTGCCATCAGCCCCTCTGCAGGGCTGGAAATGGGAGAGACCCAGTACTTC
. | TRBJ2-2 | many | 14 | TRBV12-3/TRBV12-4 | CASTPDGEIGELFF | TGTGCCAGCACCCCAGACGGGGAGATTGGGGAGCTGTTTTTT
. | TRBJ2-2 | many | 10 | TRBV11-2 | CALRSGELFF | TGTGCCCTGCGTTCCGGGGAGCTGTTTTTT
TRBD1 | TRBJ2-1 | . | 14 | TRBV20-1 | CSADWTGKYNEQFF | TGCAGTGCTGACTGGACAGGGAAGTACAATGAGCAGTTCTTC
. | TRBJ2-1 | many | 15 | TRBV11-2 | CASSLVRGLGHEQFF | TGTGCCAGCAGCTTAGTCCGGGGCCTCGGTCATGAGCAGTTCTTC
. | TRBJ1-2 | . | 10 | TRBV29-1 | CSVEGYGYTF | TGCAGCGTTGAAGGCTATGGCTACACCTTC
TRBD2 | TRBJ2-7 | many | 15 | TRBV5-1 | CASSLKLAGDYEQYF | TGCGCCAGCAGCTTGAAACTAGCGGGAGACTACGAGCAGTACTTC
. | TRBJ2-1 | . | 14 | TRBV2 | CASSEGVSSNEQFF | TGTGCCAGCAGTGAAGGTGTAAGCAGCAATGAGCAGTTCTTC
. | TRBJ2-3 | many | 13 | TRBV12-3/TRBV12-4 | CASKPVEADTQYF | TGTGCCAGCAAACCCGTTGAGGCAGATACGCAGTATTTT